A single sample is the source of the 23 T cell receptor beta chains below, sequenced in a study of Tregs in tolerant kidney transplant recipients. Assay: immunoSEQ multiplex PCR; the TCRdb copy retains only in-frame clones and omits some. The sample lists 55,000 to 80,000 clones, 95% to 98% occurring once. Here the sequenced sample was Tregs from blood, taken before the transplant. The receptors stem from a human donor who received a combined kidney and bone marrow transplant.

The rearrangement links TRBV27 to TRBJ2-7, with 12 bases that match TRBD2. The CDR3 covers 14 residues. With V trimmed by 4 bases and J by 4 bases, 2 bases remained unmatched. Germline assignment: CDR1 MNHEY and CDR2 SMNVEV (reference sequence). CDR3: CASSSTSGSYEQYF. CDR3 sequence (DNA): TGTGCCAGCAGTTCGACTAGCGGGAGTTACGAGCAGTACTTC.

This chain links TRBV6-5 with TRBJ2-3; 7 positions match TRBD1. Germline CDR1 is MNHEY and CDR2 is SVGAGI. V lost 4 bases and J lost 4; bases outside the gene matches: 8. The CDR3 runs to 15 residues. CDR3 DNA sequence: TGTGCCAGCAGTTCCTACCCGGACAGGCCAGATACGCAGTATTTT. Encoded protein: CASSSYPDRPDTQYF.

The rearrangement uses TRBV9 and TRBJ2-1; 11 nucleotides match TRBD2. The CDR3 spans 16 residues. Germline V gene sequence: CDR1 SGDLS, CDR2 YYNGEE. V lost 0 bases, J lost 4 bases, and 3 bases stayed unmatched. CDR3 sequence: CASSVEGLAEYNEQFF. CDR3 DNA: TGTGCCAGCAGCGTAGAGGGACTAGCGGAGTACAATGAGCAGTTCTTC.

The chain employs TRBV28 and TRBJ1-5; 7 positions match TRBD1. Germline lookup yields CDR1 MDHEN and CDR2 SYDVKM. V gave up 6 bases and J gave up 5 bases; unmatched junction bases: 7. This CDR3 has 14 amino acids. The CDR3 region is CASRTGRADQPQHF. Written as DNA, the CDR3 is TGTGCCAGCAGGACAGGGAGAGCAGATCAGCCCCAGCATTTT. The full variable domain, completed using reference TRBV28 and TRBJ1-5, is DVKVTQSSRYLVKRTGEKVFLECVQDMDHENMFWYRQDPGLGLRLIYFSYDVKMKEKGDIPEGYSVSREKKERFSLILESASTNQTSMYLCASRTGRADQPQHFGDGTRLSIL.

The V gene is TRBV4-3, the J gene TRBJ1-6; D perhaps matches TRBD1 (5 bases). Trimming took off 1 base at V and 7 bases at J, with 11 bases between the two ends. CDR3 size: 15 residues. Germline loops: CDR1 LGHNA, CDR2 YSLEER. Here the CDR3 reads CASSQGEGVNSPLHF. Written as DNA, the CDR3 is TGCGCCAGCAGCCAAGGGGAAGGGGTGAATTCACCCCTCCACTTT.

The CDR3 DNA follows: TGTGCCGGCCGTCGGACCCAGTACTTC. Translating gives CAGRRTQYF. The rearrangement uses TRBV5-3 and TRBJ2-5, with unresolved D. TRBV5-3 falls under the ORF class, with uncertain function. V shed 10 bases and J shed 7 bases, with 8 bases lying between them. The CDR3 loop spans 9 amino acids.

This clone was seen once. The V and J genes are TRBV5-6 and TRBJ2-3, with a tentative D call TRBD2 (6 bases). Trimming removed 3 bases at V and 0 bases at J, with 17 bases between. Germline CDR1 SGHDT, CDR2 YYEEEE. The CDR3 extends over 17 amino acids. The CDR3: CASSSYVLAGSTDTQYF. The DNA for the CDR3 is TGTGCCAGCAGCTCCTACGTACTAGCAGGTAGCACAGATACGCAGTATTTT.

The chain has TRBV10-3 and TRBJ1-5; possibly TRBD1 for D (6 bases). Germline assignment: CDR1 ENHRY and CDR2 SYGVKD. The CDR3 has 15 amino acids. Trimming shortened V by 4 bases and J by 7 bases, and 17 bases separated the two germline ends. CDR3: CAISGGLGAYQPQHF. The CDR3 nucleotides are TGTGCCATCAGTGGAGGTTTGGGGGCTTACCAGCCCCAGCATTTT.

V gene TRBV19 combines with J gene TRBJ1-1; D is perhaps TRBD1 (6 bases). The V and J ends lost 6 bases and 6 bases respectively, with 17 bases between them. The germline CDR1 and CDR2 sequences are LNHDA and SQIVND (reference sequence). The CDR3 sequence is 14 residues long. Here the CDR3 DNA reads TGTGCCAGTAGCCGCCGGGAGGGGGTGGCTGAAGCTTTCTTT. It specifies CASSRREGVAEAFF.

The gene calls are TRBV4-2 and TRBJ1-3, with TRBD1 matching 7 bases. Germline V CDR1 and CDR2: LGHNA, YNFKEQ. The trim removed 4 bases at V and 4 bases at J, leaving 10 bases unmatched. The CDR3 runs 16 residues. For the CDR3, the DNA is TGTGCCAGCAGCCTCTTGACGCAGGGGGAGGGAAACACCATATATTTT. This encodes CASSLLTQGEGNTIYF.

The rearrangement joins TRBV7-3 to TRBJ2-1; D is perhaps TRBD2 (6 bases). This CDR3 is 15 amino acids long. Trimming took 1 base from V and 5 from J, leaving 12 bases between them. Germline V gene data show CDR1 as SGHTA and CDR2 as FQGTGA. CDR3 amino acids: CASSLRLAPNNEQFF. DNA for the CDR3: TGTGCCAGCAGCTTAAGGCTAGCGCCAAACAATGAGCAGTTCTTC.

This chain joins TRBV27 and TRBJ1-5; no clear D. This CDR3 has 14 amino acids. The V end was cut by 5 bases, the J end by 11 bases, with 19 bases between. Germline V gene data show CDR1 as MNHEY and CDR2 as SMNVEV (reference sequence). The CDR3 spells CASSPRPHQAAQHF. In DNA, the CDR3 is TGTGCCAGCAGTCCCAGACCCCATCAAGCGGCCCAGCATTTT.

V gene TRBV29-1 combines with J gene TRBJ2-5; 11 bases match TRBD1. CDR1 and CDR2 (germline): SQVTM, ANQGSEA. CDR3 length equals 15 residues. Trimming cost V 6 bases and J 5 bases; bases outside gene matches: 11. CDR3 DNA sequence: TGCAGCGTGGCTCGCGGACAGGGGGCTTGGGAGACCCAGTACTTC. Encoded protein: CSVARGQGAWETQYF.

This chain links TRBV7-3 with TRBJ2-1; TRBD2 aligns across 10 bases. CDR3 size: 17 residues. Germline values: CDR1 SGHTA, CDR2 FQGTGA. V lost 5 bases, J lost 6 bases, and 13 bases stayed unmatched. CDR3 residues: CASSPSRRAGGVNEQFF. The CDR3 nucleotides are TGTGCCAGCAGCCCATCCAGGAGAGCGGGAGGGGTCAATGAGCAGTTCTTC.

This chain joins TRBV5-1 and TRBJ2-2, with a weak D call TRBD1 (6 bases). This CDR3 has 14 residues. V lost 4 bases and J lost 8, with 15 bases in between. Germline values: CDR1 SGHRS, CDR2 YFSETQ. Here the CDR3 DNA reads TGCGCCAGCAGCAATCCGACAGGTAGTGGGGAGCTGTTTTTT. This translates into CASSNPTGSGELFF. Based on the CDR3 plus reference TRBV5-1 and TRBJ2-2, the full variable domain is KAGVTQTPRYLIKTRGQQVTLSCSPISGHRSVSWYQQTPGQGLQFLFEYFSETQRNKGNFPGRFSGRQFSNSRSEMNVSTLELGDSALYLCASSNPTGSGELFFGEGSRLTVL.

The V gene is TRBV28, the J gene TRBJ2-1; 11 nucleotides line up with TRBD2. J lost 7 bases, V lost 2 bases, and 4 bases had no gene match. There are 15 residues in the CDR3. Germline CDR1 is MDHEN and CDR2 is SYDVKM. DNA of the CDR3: TGTGCCAGCAGTTTAACTAGCGGGGGAAATAATGAGCAGTTCTTC. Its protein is CASSLTSGGNNEQFF.

The CDR3 DNA reads as TGTGCCAGCAGCCTATCCGGGACAGGTAGCGAAGCTTTCTTT. This sequence encodes CASSLSGTGSEAFF. The chain links TRBV9 to TRBJ1-1; the match to TRBD1 covers 8 bases. The CDR3 totals 14 residues. V lost 4 bases to trimming and J lost 8 bases; unmatched junction nucleotides: 10. Germline CDR1 and CDR2: SGDLS and YYNGEE.

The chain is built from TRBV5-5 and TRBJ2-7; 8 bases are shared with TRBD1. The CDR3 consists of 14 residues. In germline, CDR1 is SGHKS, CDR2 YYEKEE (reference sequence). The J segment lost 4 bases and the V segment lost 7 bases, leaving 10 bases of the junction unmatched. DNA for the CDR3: TGTGCCAGCGACCCTGACAGGGGAACATACGAGCAGTACTTC. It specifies CASDPDRGTYEQYF.

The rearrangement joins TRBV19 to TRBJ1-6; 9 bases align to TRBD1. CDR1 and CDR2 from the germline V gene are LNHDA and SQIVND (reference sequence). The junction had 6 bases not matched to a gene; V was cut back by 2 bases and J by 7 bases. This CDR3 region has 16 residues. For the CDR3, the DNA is TGTGCCAGTAGTATACGGGCCGGGACAGGGAATTCACCCCTCCACTTT. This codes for CASSIRAGTGNSPLHF.

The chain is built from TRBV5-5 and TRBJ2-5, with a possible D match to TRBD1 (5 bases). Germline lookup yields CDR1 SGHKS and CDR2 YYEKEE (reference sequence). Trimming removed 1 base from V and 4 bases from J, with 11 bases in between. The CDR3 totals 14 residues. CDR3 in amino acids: CASSLRQGGETQYF. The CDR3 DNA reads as TGTGCCAGCAGCTTGCGCCAGGGTGGAGAGACCCAGTACTTC.

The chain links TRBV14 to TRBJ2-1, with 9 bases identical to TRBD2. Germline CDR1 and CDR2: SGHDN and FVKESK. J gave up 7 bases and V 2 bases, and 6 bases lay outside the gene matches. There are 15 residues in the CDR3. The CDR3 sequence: CASSQLIAGANEQFF. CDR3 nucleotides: TGTGCCAGCAGCCAACTGATAGCGGGAGCTAATGAGCAGTTCTTC. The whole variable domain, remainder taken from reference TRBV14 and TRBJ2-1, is EAGVTQFPSHSVIEKGQTVTLRCDPISGHDNLYWYRRVMGKEIKFLLHFVKESKQDESGMPNNRFLAERTGGTYSTLKVQPAELEDSGVYFCASSQLIAGANEQFFGPGTRLTVL.

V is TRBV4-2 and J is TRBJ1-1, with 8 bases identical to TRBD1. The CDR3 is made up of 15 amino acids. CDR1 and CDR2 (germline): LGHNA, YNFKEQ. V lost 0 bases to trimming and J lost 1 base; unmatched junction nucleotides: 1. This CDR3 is CASSQEDRANTEAFF. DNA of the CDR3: TGTGCCAGCAGCCAAGAGGACAGGGCGAACACTGAAGCTTTCTTT.

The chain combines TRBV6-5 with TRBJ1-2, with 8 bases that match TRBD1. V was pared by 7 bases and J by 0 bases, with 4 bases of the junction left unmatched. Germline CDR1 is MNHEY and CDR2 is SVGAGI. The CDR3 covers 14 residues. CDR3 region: CASTRTGSNYGYTF. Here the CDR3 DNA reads TGTGCCAGCACCCGGACAGGGTCTAACTATGGCTACACCTTC.